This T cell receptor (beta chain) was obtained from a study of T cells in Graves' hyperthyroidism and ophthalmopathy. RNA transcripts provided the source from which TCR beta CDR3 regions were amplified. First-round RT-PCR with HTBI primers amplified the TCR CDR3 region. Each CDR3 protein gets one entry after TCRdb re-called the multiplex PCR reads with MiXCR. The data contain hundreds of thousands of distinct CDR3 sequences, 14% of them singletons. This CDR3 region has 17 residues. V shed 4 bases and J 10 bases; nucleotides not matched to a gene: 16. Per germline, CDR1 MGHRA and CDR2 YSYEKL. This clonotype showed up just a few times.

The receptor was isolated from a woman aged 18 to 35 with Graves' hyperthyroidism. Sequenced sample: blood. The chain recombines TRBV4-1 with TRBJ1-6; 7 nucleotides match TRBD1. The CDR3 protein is CASSPGQAHSPGSPLHF. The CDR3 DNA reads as TGCGCCAGCAGCCCCGGACAGGCCCACTCCCCGGGATCACCCCTCCACTTT.